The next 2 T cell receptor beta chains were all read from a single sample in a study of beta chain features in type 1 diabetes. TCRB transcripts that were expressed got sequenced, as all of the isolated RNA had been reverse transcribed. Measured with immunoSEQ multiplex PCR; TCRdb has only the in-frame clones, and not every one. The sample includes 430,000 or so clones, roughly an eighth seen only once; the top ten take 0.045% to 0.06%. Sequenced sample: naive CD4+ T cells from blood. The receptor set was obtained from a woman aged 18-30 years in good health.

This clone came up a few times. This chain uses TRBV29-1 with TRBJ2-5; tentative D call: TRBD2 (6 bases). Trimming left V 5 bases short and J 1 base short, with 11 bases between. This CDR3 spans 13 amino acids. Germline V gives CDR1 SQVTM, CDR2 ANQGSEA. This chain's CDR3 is CSVRAGFQETQYF. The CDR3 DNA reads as TGCAGCGTTCGGGCGGGGTTCCAAGAGACCCAGTACTTC.

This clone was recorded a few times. CDR3 nucleotides: TGCGCCAGCAGCCAACTAAGGAGCTCTGGAAACACCATATATTTT. It translates to CASSQLRSSGNTIYF. This chain uses TRBV4-3 with TRBJ1-3; D gene ambiguous. This CDR3 is 15 amino acids long. CDR1 and CDR2 (germline): LGHNA, YSLEER. V was cut by 2 bases and J by 0 bases, with 8 bases left in between.